This TCR beta chain was documented in a study of blood T cells in healthy people across ages. Regarding the study as a whole: Bulk PBMC profiling left naive and antigen-experienced comparisons inconclusive. Age showed a roughly linear inverse relationship with TCR beta diversity per million T cells. Comparison with aged donors showed that long-lived donors had more naive CD4+ cells and higher diversity.

The length of the CDR3 is 14 residues. Per germline, CDR1 MNHEY and CDR2 SVGAGI. After removal of 5 bases from V and 7 bases from J, the junction contained 4 bases not matched to a gene. A remark on this clonotype: Its matching antigen is unknown.

The people who gave samples were healthy Caucasians from Russia, aged about 6 to 95. Alongside a J-beta primer mix, a sample-barcoded 5' primer served in a second PCR lasting 7 to 11 cycles. MiXCR, run by TCRdb on the 5' RACE reads, gives a single entry per CDR3 protein. The table has about 760,000 distinct CDR3 sequences, roughly three fifths seen once. The sequence derives from a man aged 35-49 years in good health. The chain recombines TRBV6-5 with TRBJ2-3; TRBD2 matches at 12 bases. The sequenced sample consisted of blood. CDR3: CASSPGLAGYTQYF. CDR3 nucleotides: TGTGCCAGCAGTCCGGGACTAGCGGGTTATACGCAGTATTTT.